A single sample is the source of the 26 T cell receptor beta chains below, sequenced in a study of cytomegalovirus exposure and HLA in healthy donors. The PCR used 60 Vbeta and 13 Jbeta primers. Here immunoSEQ multiplex PCR was the method, and the copy in TCRdb shows in-frame clones only, minus some. This sample's clone table lists nearly 200,000 clones. Sequenced: PBMCs. These receptors originate from a boy aged 5-17 years in good health and CMV-seronegative.

This chain connects TRBV27 to TRBJ1-1, with D maybe TRBD1 (5 bases). Trimming shortened V by 5 bases and J by 5 bases, and 18 bases separated the two germline ends. CDR3 length: 15 residues. Germline V gives CDR1 MNHEY, CDR2 SMNVEV (reference sequence). The DNA of the CDR3 is TGTGCCAGCAGTCTAACATACAGGTCAGGGACTGAAGCTTTCTTT. Translation gives CASSLTYRSGTEAFF.

This chain joins TRBV19 and TRBJ2-1; possibly TRBD2 for D (5 bases). Germline V gene lookup returns CDR1 LNHDA and CDR2 SQIVND (reference sequence). This CDR3 contains 13 residues. Deletions cut 4 bases from V and 5 bases from J, with 9 bases between. CDR3 loop: CASSSGPHNEQFF. CDR3 nucleotide sequence: TGTGCCAGTAGTAGCGGGCCGCACAATGAGCAGTTCTTC.

The chain carries TRBV10-1 and TRBJ2-7, with TRBD2 identical over 9 bases. V gave up 0 bases and J gave up 1 base; unmatched junction bases: 4. In germline, CDR1 is WNHNN, CDR2 SYGVQD (reference sequence). The CDR3 has 16 residues. The CDR3 loop reads CASSESASGDSYEQYF. CDR3 DNA sequence: TGCGCCAGCAGTGAGTCGGCTAGCGGGGATTCCTACGAGCAGTACTTC.

V gene TRBV30 combines with J gene TRBJ2-1; 8 bases are a match to TRBD2. The ends lost 3 bases at V and 9 bases at J; junction bases unmatched: 10. The CDR3 runs 14 residues. Germline V gene data show CDR1 as GTSNPN and CDR2 as SVGIG (reference sequence). CDR3 bases: TGTGCCTGGAGAGGGCCGGGGGGGCTTTCTGAGCAGTTCTTC. Translating it yields CAWRGPGGLSEQFF.

The CDR3 spells CASSRGQGPTDTQYF. For the CDR3, the DNA is TGTGCCAGCTCACGCGGACAGGGCCCCACAGATACGCAGTATTTT. V is TRBV18 and J is TRBJ2-3; TRBD1 matches at 8 bases. J lost 2 bases, V lost 4 bases, and 5 bases had no gene match. Germline assignment: CDR1 KGHSH and CDR2 LQKENI. There are 15 residues in the CDR3.

The chain links TRBV6-4 to TRBJ2-7, with 8 bases fitting TRBD2. The length of the CDR3 is 11 residues. From germline, CDR1 is MRHNA and CDR2 SNTAGT. CDR3 nucleotide sequence: TGTCCCGGGGGGGATTACAGGGAGCAGTACTTC. Translating gives CPGGDYREQYF.

The chain has TRBV7-2 and TRBJ1-2; the D is unclear. The V end lost 4 bases, the J end lost 7 bases, and 13 bases lay between the germline ends. Germline CDR1 and CDR2: SGHTA and FQGNSA. The CDR3 spans 13 residues. The CDR3 DNA follows: TGTGCCAGCAGCTCATCAAGAGGGTTTGGCTACACCTTC. Its protein product is CASSSSRGFGYTF.

The chain has TRBV5-4 and TRBJ2-7; D is perhaps TRBD2 (5 bases). V gave up 3 bases and J gave up 0 bases, with 13 bases separating them. The CDR3 has 15 residues. In germline, CDR1 is SGHNT, CDR2 YYREEE (reference sequence). Here the CDR3 DNA reads TGTGCCAGCAGCTCGGAGGCTAGGACCTCCTACGAGCAGTACTTC. Protein sequence: CASSSEARTSYEQYF.

The rearrangement uses TRBV27 and TRBJ2-5; a possible D gene is TRBD2 (5 bases). Germline CDR1 is MNHEY and CDR2 is SMNVEV (reference sequence). Deletions cut 6 bases from V and 8 bases from J, with 19 bases between. The CDR3 loop spans 14 amino acids. The CDR3 DNA reads TGTGCCAGCAGCGATAACCCAGGCGGAGGTACCCAGTACTTC. Protein: CASSDNPGGGTQYF.

V usage is TRBV7-9 and J usage is TRBJ2-2; 8 bases agree with TRBD1. The trim removed 4 bases at V and 3 bases at J, leaving 4 bases unmatched. The CDR3 has 15 residues. CDR1 and CDR2 from the germline V gene are SEHNR and FQNEAQ (reference sequence). CDR3 region: CASSSRTGYTGELFF. The CDR3 DNA is TGTGCCAGCAGCTCGCGGACAGGGTACACCGGGGAGCTGTTTTTT. The whole variable domain, filled in from reference TRBV7-9 and TRBJ2-2, reads DTGVSQNPRHKITKRGQNVTFRCDPISEHNRLYWYRQTLGQGPEFLTYFQNEAQLEKSRLLSDRFSAERPKGSFSTLEIQRTEQGDSAMYLCASSSRTGYTGELFFGEGSRLTVL.

The rearrangement joins TRBV5-1 to TRBJ2-7; 8 bases are a match to TRBD2. CDR3 length: 16 amino acids. The V and J ends lost 7 bases and 5 bases, in that order; junction bases with no gene match: 17. Looked up from germline, CDR1 is SGHRS and CDR2 is YFSETQ. This CDR3 reads CASGDWLRGDRDEQYF. The DNA of the CDR3 is TGCGCCAGCGGCGATTGGTTGCGGGGGGACCGGGACGAGCAGTACTTC.

The chain has TRBV4-2 and TRBJ1-2, with D perhaps TRBD1 (6 bases). Germline CDR1 reads LGHNA; CDR2 reads YNFKEQ. V lost 4 bases, J lost 0 bases, and 21 bases lay in between. This CDR3 comprises 18 residues. This CDR3 reads CASSPRPPQGPPNYGYTF. The CDR3 nucleotides read TGTGCCAGCAGCCCTCGCCCCCCCCAGGGGCCCCCTAACTATGGCTACACCTTC.

This chain connects TRBV6-5 to TRBJ2-5; a weak D match, TRBD2 (5 bases). V shed 6 bases and J shed 5 bases, with 19 bases lying between them. This CDR3 contains 15 residues. CDR1 is MNHEY, CDR2 SVGAGI, per germline. The CDR3: CASSRGDGGSETQYF. Here the CDR3 DNA reads TGTGCCAGCAGCCGAGGAGATGGAGGCTCGGAGACCCAGTACTTC.

For this clone: This sample also contains other DNA sequences that code for the same CDR3. V usage is TRBV5-4 and J usage is TRBJ2-7; D not resolved. Germline V lookup: CDR1 SGHNT, CDR2 YYREEE (reference sequence). There are 13 residues in the CDR3. Trimming removed 0 bases from V and 3 bases from J, with 7 bases in between. CDR3 region: CASSLGQDYEQYF. The DNA of the CDR3 is TGTGCCAGCAGCTTGGGTCAGGACTACGAGCAGTACTTC.

The chain carries TRBV2 and TRBJ2-3, with 9 bases identical to TRBD2. Unmatched junction bases numbered 15, after V lost 7 bases and J lost 4 bases. The CDR3 spans 17 residues. CDR1 and CDR2 from the germline V gene are SNHLY and FYNNEI. The CDR3 DNA is TGTGCCAGCAAACTGGTCGGCGGGGGGGCGAGCTCAGATACGCAGTATTTT. Translating it yields CASKLVGGGASSDTQYF. Full variable domain (remainder filled in from reference TRBV2 and TRBJ2-3): EPEVTQTPSHQVTQMGQEVILRCVPISNHLYFYWYRQILGQKVEFLVSFYNNEISEKSEIFDDQFSVERPDGSNFTLKIRSTKLEDSAMYFCASKLVGGGASSDTQYFGPGTRLTVL.

The chain employs TRBV21-1 and TRBJ1-3; the D segment call TRBD1 is taken from the table without a DNA check. TRBV21-1 is noted as a pseudogene. This CDR3 contains 16 residues. In nucleotides, the CDR3 is TGTGCCAGCAGCAAAGTCAGGACAGGCCTTAGAAACACCATATATTTT. Protein product: CASSKVRTGLRNTIYF.

The chain uses TRBV11-2 and TRBJ1-5; 7 nucleotides align to TRBD1. Germline lookup yields CDR1 SGHAT and CDR2 FQNNGV. V shed 5 bases and J 3 bases; nucleotides not matched to a gene: 4. The CDR3 spans 14 residues. The CDR3 loop is CASSPGTANQPQHF. The CDR3, as DNA: TGTGCCAGCAGCCCCGGGACAGCCAATCAGCCCCAGCATTTT.

V usage is TRBV19 and J usage is TRBJ1-5; D ambiguous. The CDR3 totals 16 residues. Trimming shortened V by 9 bases and J by 1 base, and 19 bases separated the two germline ends. The V gene's germline CDR1 is LNHDA and CDR2 SQIVND (reference sequence). CDR3 loop: CASNPEGWGSNQPQHF. CDR3 DNA: TGTGCCAGCAATCCCGAGGGTTGGGGAAGCAATCAGCCCCAGCATTTT. Using reference TRBV19 and TRBJ1-5 for the parts outside the CDR3, the full variable domain is DGGITQSPKYLFRKEGQNVTLSCEQNLNHDAMYWYRQDPGQGLRLIYYSQIVNDFQKGDIAEGYSVSREKKESFPLTVTSAQKNPTAFYLCASNPEGWGSNQPQHFGDGTRLSIL.

CDR3 in DNA: TGCACCAGCAGCCAAGAAGCCAGGGGGAGACCACTGTGTAGCAATCAGCCCCAGCATTTT. This translates into CTSSQEARGRPLCSNQPQHF. The V and J genes are TRBV1 and TRBJ1-5; the table gives TRBD1 as D, unverified against the DNA. TRBV1 counts as a pseudogene. This CDR3 has 20 amino acids.

The J gene is TRBJ1-4, the V gene TRBV30; 10 nucleotides agree with TRBD1. After removal of 2 bases from V and 7 bases from J, the junction contained 4 bases not matched to a gene. The CDR3 extends over 14 amino acids. Per germline, CDR1 GTSNPN and CDR2 SVGIG (reference sequence). CDR3 amino acids: CAWSQDRGLEKLFF. The CDR3 region has the DNA TGTGCCTGGAGTCAAGACAGGGGGCTTGAAAAACTGTTTTTT.

This chain links TRBV5-1 with TRBJ2-5; 8 bases map to TRBD2. The CDR3 consists of 16 residues. CDR1 and CDR2 from the germline V gene are SGHRS and YFSETQ. Trimming took 4 bases from V and 5 from J; bases not matched to a gene: 13. The DNA of the CDR3 is TGCGCCAGCAGCCCCGGGACTAGTACGGCTGGGGAGACCCAGTACTTC. Its translation: CASSPGTSTAGETQYF.

The chain employs TRBV2 and TRBJ1-2; the D gene is possibly TRBD1 (5 bases). The V and J ends lost 2 bases and 2 bases respectively, with 9 bases between them. This CDR3 is built from 14 residues. The germline V gene encodes CDR1 SNHLY and CDR2 FYNNEI. CDR3: CASSERGDNYGYTF. CDR3 in DNA: TGTGCCAGCAGTGAACGGGGGGACAACTATGGCTACACCTTC.

The CDR3 DNA sequence: TGTGCCAGCAGTAACAGCGGGGGCTACACCTTC. Its protein is CASSNSGGYTF. The rearrangement joins TRBV27 to TRBJ1-2; D remains unclear. V was cut by 5 bases and J by 8 bases, with 9 bases left in between. CDR1 MNHEY and CDR2 SMNVEV come from the germline V gene (reference sequence). The CDR3 loop spans 11 amino acids.

The CDR3 region is CAISAGQAPTEAFF. The CDR3 DNA sequence: TGTGCCATCAGTGCGGGACAGGCACCCACTGAAGCTTTCTTT. The rearrangement links TRBV10-3 to TRBJ1-1; 8 bases fit TRBD1. This CDR3 comprises 14 residues. Per germline, CDR1 ENHRY and CDR2 SYGVKD. With V trimmed by 4 bases and J by 4 bases, 5 bases remained unmatched.

V usage is TRBV4-1 and J usage is TRBJ1-5; 9 bases agree with TRBD1. The CDR3 covers 15 residues. After removal of 4 bases from V and 5 bases from J, the junction contained 6 bases not matched to a gene. CDR1 is MGHRA and CDR2 is YSYEKL in the germline V gene. The CDR3 DNA reads as TGCGCCAGCAGCCGCGACAGGGGGTCGTATCAGCCCCAGCATTTT. Encoded protein: CASSRDRGSYQPQHF.

This chain connects TRBV18 to TRBJ2-7, with 10 bases that match TRBD1. The CDR3 consists of 14 residues. Per germline, CDR1 KGHSH and CDR2 LQKENI. The ends lost 2 bases at V and 2 bases at J; junction bases unmatched: 0. The DNA of the CDR3 is TGTGCCAGCTCACCAGGGACAGGGGCCTACGAGCAGTACTTC. It yields the protein CASSPGTGAYEQYF.